Below, 27 T cell receptor beta chains from the same sample are listed, as sequenced in a study of Ad26.COV2.S vaccination and SARS-CoV-2 variants. Treatment defined: roughly 20 received Ad26.COV2.S at low or high dose, single or two shots; about 5 received placebo; per-sample allocation not given. Specimens were obtained on day 63 following the first vaccine or placebo injection. Some clones are missing from TCRdb's copy, which holds only in-frame ones; the method was immunoSEQ multiplex PCR. The table shows fewer than 500,000 clones, with 89% occurring only once. The sample was peripheral blood, taken in a trial of Ad26.COV2.S vaccine versus placebo. The receptors derive from a person aged 18-60 years who received the Ad26.COV2.S COVID-19 vaccine or a placebo.

The DNA of the CDR3 is TGTGCCAGCGGGGGGAAAGGCTTAAGCAATCAGCCCCAGCATTTT. Amino acid sequence: CASGGKGLSNQPQHF. V usage is TRBV6-5 and J usage is TRBJ1-5; perhaps TRBD1 as D (5 bases). CDR1 and CDR2 from the germline V gene are MNHEY and SVGAGI. The CDR3 is made up of 15 amino acids. The germline V and J ends were trimmed by 8 bases and 1 base, with 15 bases remaining between them.

CDR3 sequence reads: CASSFRGSYNEQFF. The CDR3 coding sequence is TGTGCCAGCAGCTTCAGGGGCTCCTACAATGAGCAGTTCTTC. This chain links TRBV7-9 with TRBJ2-1; perhaps TRBD1 as D (6 bases). CDR3 length equals 14 residues. V was pared by 3 bases and J by 0 bases, with 6 bases between. The germline V gene encodes CDR1 SEHNR and CDR2 FQNEAQ (reference sequence).

This clone was found a few times. The chain has TRBV7-2 and TRBJ2-7; D is undetermined. The CDR3 sequence is 14 residues long. V lost 6 bases, J lost 6 bases, and 18 bases lay in between. Per germline, CDR1 SGHTA and CDR2 FQGNSA. In DNA, the CDR3 is TGTGCCAGCAGACCCCTAGGGCTAGGCCTCGAGCAGTACTTC. Protein sequence: CASRPLGLGLEQYF.

The chain uses TRBV28 and TRBJ1-2; maybe TRBD1 (6 bases). Looked up from germline, CDR1 is MDHEN and CDR2 is SYDVKM. With 8 bases removed from V and 7 bases from J, the gap between germline ends came to 17 bases. The CDR3 contains 13 residues. The CDR3 bases are TGTGCCAGCCCCCACGGGGGGGGCTGTGGCTACACCTTC. Its protein is CASPHGGGCGYTF.

This chain links TRBV5-1 with TRBJ2-3; TRBD2 is a possible D gene (6 bases). V was pared by 0 bases and J by 6 bases, with 11 bases between. In germline, CDR1 is SGHRS, CDR2 YFSETQ. CDR3 length: 14 residues. The CDR3 DNA is TGCGCCAGCAGCTTGGCCGCGGGGTTGGATACGCAGTATTTT. Protein: CASSLAAGLDTQYF. Variable domain in full (rest from reference TRBV5-1 and TRBJ2-3): KAGVTQTPRYLIKTRGQQVTLSCSPISGHRSVSWYQQTPGQGLQFLFEYFSETQRNKGNFPGRFSGRQFSNSRSEMNVSTLELGDSALYLCASSLAAGLDTQYFGPGTRLTVL.

CDR3 loop: CASSIAGIVAGELFF. The CDR3 coding sequence is TGTGCCAGTAGTATTGCCGGTATTGTAGCCGGGGAGCTGTTTTTT. The V call is TRBV19, the J call TRBJ2-2; no firm D call. Germline V gives CDR1 LNHDA, CDR2 SQIVND (reference sequence). V was trimmed by 3 bases and J by 6 bases, leaving 14 bases between them. This CDR3 has 15 amino acids.

The V gene is TRBV9, the J gene TRBJ2-1, with 12 bases fitting TRBD2. Germline loops: CDR1 SGDLS, CDR2 YYNGEE. The junction had 2 bases not matched to a gene; V was cut back by 0 bases and J by 4 bases. The CDR3 extends over 16 amino acids. The CDR3 is CASSVGLAGGYNEQFF. CDR3 DNA sequence: TGTGCCAGCAGCGTAGGCCTAGCGGGGGGGTACAATGAGCAGTTCTTC.

As for this clone: Other nucleotide sequences from this sample produce the same CDR3. The CDR3 nucleotides read TGTGCCAGCACCAGGGGAGAGACCCAGTACTTC. Translating gives CASTRGETQYF. The chain has TRBV6-5 and TRBJ2-5; tentative D call: TRBD1 (6 bases). CDR1 is MNHEY, CDR2 SVGAGI, per germline. The CDR3 covers 11 residues. V dropped 7 bases and J dropped 4 bases, with 7 bases sitting between them.

The CDR3 region is CASSQDDGSTDTQYF. CDR3 DNA: TGTGCCAGCAGCCAAGATGACGGAAGCACAGATACGCAGTATTTT. This sequence joins TRBV4-2 and TRBJ2-3; no clear D. CDR3 size: 15 residues. The germline V gene has CDR1 LGHNA and CDR2 YNFKEQ. V was cut by 0 bases and J by 0 bases, with 7 bases left in between.

J is TRBJ2-2 and V is TRBV6-5; D gene ambiguous. V was trimmed by 10 bases and J by 3 bases, leaving 12 bases between them. This CDR3 comprises 13 residues. CDR1 and CDR2 from the germline V gene are MNHEY and SVGAGI. CDR3: CATYRADTGELFF. DNA for the CDR3: TGTGCCACGTATAGGGCGGACACCGGGGAGCTGTTTTTT.

The chain employs TRBV18 and TRBJ1-1, with D possibly being TRBD1 (5 bases). V was shortened by 2 bases and J by 2 bases, with 9 bases between the two germline ends. Per germline, CDR1 KGHSH and CDR2 LQKENI. This CDR3 is 14 amino acids long. CDR3 loop: CASSPGTANTEAFF. In DNA form, the CDR3 reads TGTGCCAGCTCACCAGGGACGGCAAACACTGAAGCTTTCTTT. Looking up the rest from reference TRBV18 and TRBJ1-1 gives the full variable domain: NAGVMQNPRHLVRRRGQEARLRCSPMKGHSHVYWYRQLPEEGLKFMVYLQKENIIDESGMPKERFSAEFPKEGPSILRIQQVVRGDSAAYFCASSPGTANTEAFFGQGTRLTVV.

This chain connects TRBV10-3 to TRBJ1-1; TRBD1 matches at 7 bases. Germline V gives CDR1 ENHRY, CDR2 SYGVKD. The CDR3 extends over 15 amino acids. V lost 6 bases and J lost 1; bases outside the gene matches: 8. The CDR3 protein is CAIRDRRGPNTEAFF. The CDR3 coding sequence is TGTGCCATCAGGGACAGGCGAGGACCGAACACTGAAGCTTTCTTT.

The chain recombines TRBV5-1 with TRBJ2-5; D is uncertain. The CDR3 sequence is 13 residues long. The germline V gene has CDR1 SGHRS and CDR2 YFSETQ. V lost 5 bases to trimming and J lost 4 bases, with 12 bases between them. CDR3 protein: CASSPVVAETQYF. The CDR3 DNA sequence: TGCGCCAGCAGTCCCGTGGTAGCAGAGACCCAGTACTTC. Based on the CDR3 plus reference TRBV5-1 and TRBJ2-5, the full variable domain is KAGVTQTPRYLIKTRGQQVTLSCSPISGHRSVSWYQQTPGQGLQFLFEYFSETQRNKGNFPGRFSGRQFSNSRSEMNVSTLELGDSALYLCASSPVVAETQYFGPGTRLLVL.

This chain links TRBV21-1 with TRBJ1-4; the table's D call, TRBD1, was not checked against the DNA. TRBV21-1 counts as a pseudogene. CDR3 length: 13 residues. CDR3 nucleotide sequence: TGTGCCAGCAGCACTTTAGGGGTGGGGAAACTGTTTTTT. Translated: CASSTLGVGKLFF.

This rearrangement joins TRBV19 to TRBJ1-5, with D maybe TRBD1 (6 bases). The V end was cut by 3 bases, the J end by 2 bases, with 11 bases between. The germline CDR1 and CDR2 sequences are LNHDA and SQIVND (reference sequence). This CDR3 is 15 amino acids long. In nucleotides, the CDR3 is TGTGCCAGTAGTATGCAGGGGAGGCGCAATCAGCCCCAGCATTTT. It translates to CASSMQGRRNQPQHF.

The CDR3 DNA sequence: TGTGCCTGGAATGGGGGGATGGAGACCCAGTACTTC. Translated, it gives CAWNGGMETQYF. The chain couples TRBV30 to TRBJ2-5, with D possibly matching TRBD2 (6 bases). Trimming shortened V by 4 bases and J by 5 bases, and 11 bases separated the two germline ends. The CDR3 length is 12 residues. CDR1 GTSNPN and CDR2 SVGIG come from the germline V gene (reference sequence).

CDR3 nucleotide sequence: TGTGCCAGCAGCCCCGAGGGGGACAGCTACAATGAGCAGTTCTTC. Translated: CASSPEGDSYNEQFF. The J gene is TRBJ2-1, the V gene TRBV9; 7 nucleotides line up with TRBD1. CDR3 length: 15 amino acids. Germline values: CDR1 SGDLS, CDR2 YYNGEE. The V segment lost 4 bases and the J segment 3 bases; nucleotides outside the gene matches: 7.

This chain connects TRBV11-3 to TRBJ1-4, with D perhaps TRBD1 (5 bases). Deletions cut 5 bases from V and 0 bases from J, with 13 bases between. The length of the CDR3 is 16 residues. From germline, CDR1 is SGHNT and CDR2 YENEEA. The CDR3 DNA is TGTGCCAGCAGCCTAGGGGCTTTATCAACTAATGAAAAACTGTTTTTT. Translated, it gives CASSLGALSTNEKLFF.

The chain employs TRBV11-3 and TRBJ2-3; D possibly corresponds to TRBD2 (5 bases). Germline V CDR1 and CDR2: SGHNT, YENEEA. The CDR3 is 13 amino acids. The V end was cut by 0 bases, the J end by 11 bases, with 12 bases between. The CDR3 loop reads CASSLDPAGMQYF. In DNA, the CDR3 is TGTGCCAGCAGCTTAGATCCTGCGGGTATGCAGTATTTT.

In its sample, this clone was seen a few times. The genes are TRBV9 and TRBJ1-3, with D perhaps TRBD1 (6 bases). CDR1 SGDLS and CDR2 YYNGEE come from the germline V gene. This CDR3 region has 16 residues. With 4 bases removed from V and 0 bases from J, the gap between germline ends came to 14 bases. The CDR3 nucleotides read TGTGCCAGCAGCACCGTGGGGGCCAACTCTGGAAACACCATATATTTT. Protein sequence: CASSTVGANSGNTIYF.

This clone has only a few counts. The chain joins TRBV19 to TRBJ2-2; 9 bases are a match to TRBD1. The CDR3 runs to 16 residues. Germline-derived CDR1 and CDR2 are LNHDA and SQIVND (reference sequence). V shed 10 bases and J 8 bases; nucleotides not matched to a gene: 17. Here the CDR3 reads CATLDGGQGFSGELFF. The CDR3 nucleotides are TGTGCCACCCTGGACGGGGGACAGGGTTTTTCGGGGGAGCTGTTTTTT.

This chain connects TRBV4-1 to TRBJ1-4, with D perhaps matching TRBD1 (6 bases). This CDR3 contains 16 residues. Germline V gene lookup returns CDR1 MGHRA and CDR2 YSYEKL. Between the trimmed V and J ends, which lost 0 bases and 1 base, there was a span of 9 bases. Here the CDR3 reads CASSQEGGVTNEKLFF. CDR3 coding DNA: TGCGCCAGCAGCCAAGAAGGGGGGGTAACTAATGAAAAACTGTTTTTT.

This clone has a single count. The chain links TRBV4-3 to TRBJ2-3, with 8 bases identical to TRBD2. V was pared by 3 bases and J by 3 bases, with 14 bases of the junction left unmatched. The CDR3 consists of 18 residues. Germline CDR1 reads LGHNA; CDR2 reads YSLEER. For the CDR3, the DNA is TGCGCCAGCAGCCAGGAAAAAAACGCGGGAGGTGTAACAGATACGCAGTATTTT. It encodes CASSQEKNAGGVTDTQYF.

The chain employs TRBV28 and TRBJ1-2; TRBD1 matches at 8 bases. The CDR3 loop spans 15 amino acids. V shed 6 bases, J shed 8 bases, and the junction held 14 bases outside the gene matches. Germline CDR1 reads MDHEN; CDR2 reads SYDVKM. The CDR3 sequence: CASSGWDRYGQGYTF. CDR3 sequence (DNA): TGTGCCAGCAGCGGCTGGGACAGGTACGGACAGGGCTACACCTTC.

The chain couples TRBV12-3 or TRBV12-4 to TRBJ2-3, with a tentative D call TRBD2 (5 bases). The CDR3 is 12 amino acids. Trimming removed 8 bases from V and 4 bases from J, with 10 bases in between. CDR3 sequence (DNA): TGTGCCAGCGAAAGAGGGTCAGATACGCAGTATTTT. Protein sequence: CASERGSDTQYF.

The J gene is TRBJ1-1, the V gene TRBV19; TRBD1 matches 8 bases. This CDR3 has 13 residues. Per the germline V gene, CDR1 is LNHDA and CDR2 is SQIVND (reference sequence). V shed 6 bases, J shed 1 base, and the junction held 1 base outside the gene matches. The CDR3 reads CASRDRENTEAFF. The CDR3 region has the DNA TGTGCCAGTAGGGACAGGGAGAACACTGAAGCTTTCTTT.

CDR3 amino acids: CASSGEGRMVQPQHF. The DNA for the CDR3 is TGTGCCAGCAGTGGTGAGGGTAGGATGGTTCAGCCCCAGCATTTT. This chain uses TRBV28 with TRBJ1-5; D uncertain. Germline V gene sequence: CDR1 MDHEN, CDR2 SYDVKM. CDR3 length: 15 amino acids. V lost 5 bases, J lost 6 bases, and 17 bases lay in between.